One and the same sample provided the 26 T cell receptor beta chains below, sequenced in a study of T-cell memory formation after mild COVID-19. TCRdb ran MiXCR on the 5' RACE reads and lists one entry per CDR3 protein. The table lists roughly 280,000 distinct CDR3 sequences, around 15% of them singletons, with roughly 20% in the top ten. The material sequenced was PBMCs or a T cell subset sorted from them (not recorded which). The receptors stem from a man younger than 30 who had mild COVID-19 (a few samples of this study predate the infection). Cell type and time point are not known.

This clonotype has ten or more counts. This chain connects TRBV6-2 or TRBV6-3 to TRBJ1-1, with D perhaps matching TRBD1 (6 bases). Germline lookup yields CDR1 MNHEY and CDR2 SVGEGT. Trimming pared 4 bases from V and 1 base from J, leaving 10 bases between. The CDR3 contains 14 residues. The CDR3 DNA reads TGTGCCAGCAGTTGGGACACAGAGAACACTGAAGCTTTCTTT. This sequence encodes CASSWDTENTEAFF.

V and J are TRBV20-1 and TRBJ1-1; weak D call: TRBD1 (5 bases). Trimming stripped 0 bases from V and 1 base from J, with 15 bases between. Germline loops: CDR1 DFQATT, CDR2 SNEGSKA (reference sequence). The CDR3 totals 16 residues. This chain's CDR3 is CSARDEVRGRNTEAFF. The CDR3 DNA reads TGCAGTGCTAGAGATGAGGTGAGGGGCAGGAACACTGAAGCTTTCTTT.

The table lists this clonotype with a few counts. The junction shows a germline mismatch at one end, possibly a read error. The chain couples TRBV7-9 to TRBJ1-5; TRBD1 might be the D (5 bases). CDR1 SEHNR and CDR2 FQNEAQ come from the germline V gene (reference sequence). CDR3 length equals 19 residues. This chain's CDR3 is CASSPLGPPGTDSNQPQLF. The CDR3 coding sequence is TGTGCCAGCAGCCCACTTGGCCCCCCAGGGACCGATAGCAATCAGCCCCAGCTTTTT.

The rearrangement joins TRBV6-5 to TRBJ2-7; no reliable D call. The V and J ends lost 5 bases and 5 bases respectively, with 7 bases between them. The length of the CDR3 is 11 residues. Germline V gene sequence: CDR1 MNHEY, CDR2 SVGAGI. The CDR3 protein is CASSKCHEQYV. The CDR3 region has the DNA TGTGCCAGCAGTAAGTGCCACGAGCAGTACGTC.

This clonotype was seen ten or more times. The chain combines TRBV27 with TRBJ2-3; 11 bases agree with TRBD2. CDR3 length: 16 residues. The V gene end was trimmed by 4 bases and the J gene end by 0 bases; junction bases not matched to a gene: 3. Germline V gene data show CDR1 as MNHEY and CDR2 as SMNVEV (reference sequence). The CDR3 protein is CASSSLAGGSTDTQYF. The CDR3 DNA sequence: TGTGCCAGCAGTTCTCTAGCGGGGGGCAGCACAGATACGCAGTATTTT.

This clonotype was found a few times. The J gene is TRBJ2-5, the V gene TRBV11-2; 10 nucleotides agree with TRBD2. V lost 1 base and J lost 7; bases outside the gene matches: 9. The CDR3 is 16 residues long. Germline V CDR1 and CDR2: SGHAT, FQNNGV. CDR3 nucleotide sequence: TGTGCCAGCAGCTTAGTCCTCGGGGTAGCGGGGGGGACCCAGTACTTC. This gives the protein CASSLVLGVAGGTQYF.

This clonotype was counted a few times. The gene calls are TRBV11-2 and TRBJ2-5, with 7 positions matching TRBD1. Losses at the gene ends were 3 bases for V and 3 bases for J; bases not matched to a gene: 4. Looked up from germline, CDR1 is SGHAT and CDR2 is FQNNGV. This CDR3 comprises 14 residues. CDR3 nucleotide sequence: TGTGCCAGCAGCTTTACCGGGACAGAAGAGACCCAGTACTTC. Translation: CASSFTGTEETQYF.

This clonotype was counted only a few times. V and J are TRBV29-1 and TRBJ2-2; 7 bases align to TRBD2. The CDR3 consists of 15 residues. The J segment lost 1 base and the V segment lost 7 bases, leaving 9 bases of the junction unmatched. Germline V gives CDR1 SQVTM, CDR2 ANQGSEA. The CDR3 nucleotides are TGCAGCGCGGGGGGAGCAGGGATGAACACCGGGGAGCTGTTTTTT. As protein: CSAGGAGMNTGELFF.

This clonotype was seen a handful of times. The CDR3 DNA is TGCAGCGTTGTGCAGGGCACCGGGGAGCTGTTTTTT. Translation gives CSVVQGTGELFF. V usage is TRBV29-1 and J usage is TRBJ2-2; maybe TRBD1 (5 bases). The germline gives CDR1 SQVTM, CDR2 ANQGSEA. This CDR3 has 12 residues. With 4 bases removed from V and 4 bases from J, the gap between germline ends came to 7 bases.

This clonotype was seen more than once but under ten times. This chain uses TRBV2 with TRBJ2-7, with D perhaps TRBD2 (5 bases). The CDR3 is made up of 12 amino acids. V lost 7 bases and J 5 bases, leaving 12 bases between the germline ends. Germline V gene sequence: CDR1 SNHLY, CDR2 FYNNEI. CDR3 nucleotide sequence: TGTGCCAGCACCGGGGAAGGACACGAGCAGTACGTC. The encoded protein is CASTGEGHEQYV.

This clonotype was counted between two and nine times. The chain has TRBV20-1 and TRBJ2-7, with D tentatively TRBD1 (5 bases). With 0 bases removed from V and 7 bases from J, the gap between germline ends came to 10 bases. The CDR3 loop spans 12 amino acids. Germline V lookup: CDR1 DFQATT, CDR2 SNEGSKA (reference sequence). CDR3 sequence reads: CSARDRAREQYF. In DNA form, the CDR3 reads TGCAGTGCTAGAGACAGGGCACGGGAGCAGTACTTC.

This chain joins TRBV9 and TRBJ2-3, with 8 bases that match TRBD2. This CDR3 region has 16 residues. Trimming took 3 bases from V and 3 from J; bases not matched to a gene: 9. CDR1 SGDLS and CDR2 YYNGEE come from the germline V gene. CDR3 protein: CASSGRTSFSTDTQYF. The CDR3 DNA reads TGTGCCAGCAGCGGTCGGACTAGCTTTTCGACAGATACGCAGTATTTT. Drawing the rest from reference TRBV9 and TRBJ2-3, the complete variable domain is DSGVTQTPKHLITATGQRVTLRCSPRSGDLSVYWYQQSLDQGLQFLIQYYNGEERAKGNILERFSAQQFPDLHSELNLSSLELGDSALYFCASSGRTSFSTDTQYFGPGTRLTVL.

This clonotype appeared a few times. The chain links TRBV10-1 to TRBJ2-7, with D unresolved. Germline V gene data show CDR1 as WNHNN and CDR2 as SYGVQD (reference sequence). V lost 4 bases and J 6 bases, leaving 4 bases between the germline ends. The CDR3 has 10 amino acids. CDR3 in DNA: TGCGCCAGCAGTGTAGCCGAGCAGTACTTC. Protein product: CASSVAEQYF.

V usage is TRBV7-2 and J usage is TRBJ1-2; 9 bases match TRBD1. V shed 4 bases, J shed 6 bases, and the junction held 6 bases outside the gene matches. The CDR3 consists of 14 residues. Germline V gene sequence: CDR1 SGHTA, CDR2 FQGNSA. CDR3: CASSYLGTGHGYTF. In DNA form, the CDR3 reads TGTGCCAGCAGCTACCTCGGGACAGGGCATGGCTACACCTTC.

The chain couples TRBV24-1 to TRBJ2-2; D possibly matches TRBD1 or TRBD2 (5 bases each). CDR3 size: 18 residues. The germline V and J ends were trimmed by 6 bases and 6 bases, with 25 bases remaining between them. Per germline, CDR1 KGHDR and CDR2 SFDVKD. The CDR3 is CATSSPTDSGPLPGELFF. Here the CDR3 DNA reads TGTGCCACCAGTTCCCCAACCGATTCGGGACCCCTACCCGGGGAGCTGTTTTTT.

Many counts were recorded for this clonotype. The chain carries TRBV12-3 or TRBV12-4 and TRBJ2-2, with 8 bases lining up with TRBD1. The CDR3 runs 16 residues. Germline trimming cut 5 bases from V and 4 bases from J; bases unmatched to any gene: 9. The CDR3 is CASSLGQGGGTGELFF. CDR3 DNA: TGTGCCAGCAGTCTCGGACAGGGAGGCGGCACCGGGGAGCTGTTTTTT.

This clonotype was found many times. This chain joins TRBV7-2 and TRBJ2-2; the D call may be TRBD1 or TRBD2 (7 bases each). CDR3 length: 14 residues. Germline assignment: CDR1 SGHTA and CDR2 FQGNSA. Trimming left V 5 bases short and J 7 bases short, with 14 bases between. CDR3 sequence: CASSRPGGGGELFF. CDR3 DNA: TGTGCCAGCAGCCGACCAGGGGGGGGCGGGGAGCTGTTTTTT.

This clonotype turned up a few times. The rearrangement uses TRBV18 and TRBJ1-2; D remains unclear. The CDR3 runs 13 residues. V shed 5 bases and J shed 5 bases, with 12 bases lying between them. Per the germline V gene, CDR1 is KGHSH and CDR2 is LQKENI. Written as DNA, the CDR3 is TGTGCCAGCTCATCCGACGGCCAGTATGGCTACACCTTC. Translated: CASSSDGQYGYTF. The variable domain in full, with the rest retrieved from reference TRBV18 and TRBJ1-2, is NAGVMQNPRHLVRRRGQEARLRCSPMKGHSHVYWYRQLPEEGLKFMVYLQKENIIDESGMPKERFSAEFPKEGPSILRIQQVVRGDSAAYFCASSSDGQYGYTFGSGTRLTVV.

The table lists this clonotype with a few counts. The chain has TRBV27 and TRBJ2-7; perhaps D is TRBD1 or TRBD2 (5 bases each). CDR1 MNHEY and CDR2 SMNVEV come from the germline V gene (reference sequence). The CDR3 loop spans 13 amino acids. V shed 6 bases and J shed 6 bases, with 15 bases lying between them. The CDR3 region has the DNA TGTGCCAGCAGAATCCCATCCGGGACCGAGCAGTACTTC. Its translation: CASRIPSGTEQYF.

This clonotype has a handful of counts. The DNA for the CDR3 is TGCAGTGCTACAGTCTTCCCCCGGGGCTACACCTTC. Protein sequence: CSATVFPRGYTF. The chain joins TRBV20-1 to TRBJ1-2, with D hard to call. V was cut by 4 bases and J by 8 bases, with 14 bases left in between. The length of the CDR3 is 12 residues. CDR1 is DFQATT, CDR2 SNEGSKA, per germline (reference sequence).

In its sample, this clonotype was seen a few times. The chain couples TRBV6-2 or TRBV6-3 to TRBJ2-1, with a weak D call TRBD2 (5 bases). Germline lookup yields CDR1 MNHEY and CDR2 SVGEGT. With 4 bases removed from V and 8 bases from J, the gap between germline ends came to 9 bases. The CDR3 runs to 12 residues. The CDR3 DNA sequence: TGTGCCAGCAGTTTCTGGCGGGATGAGCAGTTCTTC. This sequence encodes CASSFWRDEQFF.

This sequence joins TRBV7-9 and TRBJ1-1, with 10 bases matching TRBD1. The CDR3 is 19 amino acids. Germline CDR1 SEHNR, CDR2 FQNEAQ (reference sequence). V was clipped by 5 bases and J by 0 bases; unmatched bases: 15. The CDR3 DNA reads TGTGCCAGCAGCAGAATTGACTTTCGGGACAGGGGCATGAACACTGAAGCTTTCTTT. Amino acid sequence: CASSRIDFRDRGMNTEAFF. The full variable domain, completed using reference TRBV7-9 and TRBJ1-1, is DTGVSQNPRHKITKRGQNVTFRCDPISEHNRLYWYRQTLGQGPEFLTYFQNEAQLEKSRLLSDRFSAERPKGSFSTLEIQRTEQGDSAMYLCASSRIDFRDRGMNTEAFFGQGTRLTVV.

The sample holds a few counts of this clonotype. The chain recombines TRBV11-2 with TRBJ1-5; D remains ambiguous. Trimming pared 10 bases from V and 6 bases from J, leaving 16 bases between. Germline V gives CDR1 SGHAT, CDR2 FQNNGV. The CDR3 covers 13 residues. Written as DNA, the CDR3 is TGTGCCACCTCTAGGACGGGCGGTCAGCCCCAGCATTTT. Encoded protein: CATSRTGGQPQHF.

The rearrangement uses TRBV12-3 or TRBV12-4 and TRBJ1-1; the match to TRBD1 covers 9 bases. The CDR3 consists of 14 residues. With V trimmed by 3 bases and J by 4 bases, 3 bases remained unmatched. The CDR3 DNA sequence: TGTGCCAGCAGTTTCCTGGACAGGGGCACTGAAGCTTTCTTT. The encoded protein is CASSFLDRGTEAFF.

The chain couples TRBV7-3 to TRBJ2-1; perhaps TRBD2 as D (6 bases). Per the germline V gene, CDR1 is SGHTA and CDR2 is FQGTGA. Trimming removed 1 base at V and 7 bases at J, with 11 bases between. The CDR3 has 14 residues. CDR3 sequence reads: CASSLSTGGNEQFF. The DNA of the CDR3 is TGTGCCAGCAGCTTAAGTACCGGAGGGAATGAGCAGTTCTTC.

Many counts were recorded for this clonotype. The chain carries TRBV12-3 or TRBV12-4 and TRBJ2-4; 11 bases are shared with TRBD1. CDR3 length equals 13 residues. The V segment lost 7 bases and the J segment 7 bases; nucleotides outside the gene matches: 3. CDR3 amino acids: CASTGDRGNIQYF. DNA for the CDR3: TGTGCCAGCACCGGGGACAGGGGGAACATTCAGTACTTC.